This T cell receptor beta chain was sequenced during a study of vaccination and CD4 T cells after COVID-19. At the level of the study: Overlapping peptides of the spike proteins of SARS-CoV-2, HCoV-NL63, HCoV-OC43 and HCoV-229E were used for cell stimulation.

Treatment specified: roughly 10-day PBMC culture with coronavirus spike peptide pools or control peptides (ViraFEST assay). An Oncomine TCR Beta short-read assay was used to sequence the DNA from cultured CD4+ T cells. TCRdb re-called the PCR reads through MiXCR, storing one row per CDR3 protein. The sample contains 15,000 to 20,000 distinct CDR3 sequences, about 32% of which appear only once. As regards this clonotype: The antigen remains undetermined.

CDR3 length: 14 residues. With 5 bases removed from V and 1 base from J, the gap between germline ends came to 10 bases. Germline V gives CDR1 MGHDK, CDR2 SYGVNS. The sequenced material came from cultured CD4+ T cells from blood. This clonotype originated in a human donor with COVID-19. The chain combines TRBV25-1 with TRBJ2-3, with D tentatively TRBD2 (7 bases). The CDR3 DNA reads as TGTGCCAGCAGTAAAGGGGGGGGCACAGATACGCAGTATTTT. Translated: CASSKGGGTDTQYF.